These 18 T cell receptor beta chains were all obtained from the same sample, sequenced in a study of OX40 agonist ivuxolimab in advanced cancers. Profiling relied on immunoSEQ multiplex PCR, and the TCRdb table lists in-frame clones only, not all of them. The sample lists some 100,000 clones; around 80% were seen once. This specimen consisted of CD4+ or CD8+ T cells sorted from blood, obtained in a trial of the OX40 agonist ivuxolimab. These receptors came from an adult with an advanced solid tumor such as melanoma, head and neck, liver or kidney cancer.

The chain recombines TRBV19 with TRBJ1-2, with 7 bases fitting TRBD1. Germline CDR1 and CDR2: LNHDA and SQIVND (reference sequence). J was trimmed by 6 bases and V by 8 bases; bases with no gene match: 6. The CDR3 contains 12 residues. The CDR3 coding sequence is TGTGCCAGTGCACAGGGGTTCAATGGCTACACCTTC. Translation gives CASAQGFNGYTF.

This clone has just a few counts. V and J are TRBV18 and TRBJ1-3; no reliable D call. Trimming shortened V by 2 bases and J by 0 bases, and 11 bases separated the two germline ends. Germline CDR1 KGHSH, CDR2 LQKENI. CDR3 size: 16 residues. The CDR3 loop is CASSPYDQSSGNTIYF. The CDR3 coding sequence is TGTGCCAGCTCACCATATGACCAGAGCTCTGGAAACACCATATATTTT.

The rearrangement joins TRBV7-3 to TRBJ2-7; 8 bases match TRBD1. The CDR3 is made up of 13 amino acids. Germline V gene lookup returns CDR1 SGHTA and CDR2 FQGTGA. The V segment lost 5 bases and the J segment 10 bases; nucleotides outside the gene matches: 10. The CDR3 coding sequence is TGTGCCAGCAGCGTTGACAGGGGACCCCCTCAGTACTTC. This codes for CASSVDRGPPQYF. Using reference TRBV7-3 and TRBJ2-7 for the parts outside the CDR3, the full variable domain is GAGVSQTPSNKVTEKGKYVELRCDPISGHTALYWYRQSLGQGPEFLIYFQGTGAADDSGLPNDRFFAVRPEGSVSTLKIQRTERGDSAVYLCASSVDRGPPQYFGPGTRLTVT.

This chain links TRBV4-3 with TRBJ2-1; D is possibly TRBD1 or TRBD2 (6 bases each). CDR3 length: 19 amino acids. Trimming took 0 bases from V and 0 from J, leaving 18 bases between them. CDR1 is LGHNA, CDR2 YSLEER, per germline. Here the CDR3 DNA reads TGCGCCAGCAGCCAAGAGGGGGGCGGAGGGTCCAGCTCCTACAATGAGCAGTTCTTC. The encoded protein is CASSQEGGGGSSSYNEQFF.

CDR3 sequence: CASSRTPGLAGGPGEQYV. CDR3 DNA sequence: TGTGCCAGCAGCCGCACTCCGGGACTAGCGGGGGGGCCCGGCGAGCAGTACGTC. The chain recombines TRBV7-2 with TRBJ2-7; 16 bases line up with TRBD2. J lost 6 bases, V lost 5 bases, and 13 bases had no gene match. Per germline, CDR1 SGHTA and CDR2 FQGNSA. The length of the CDR3 is 18 residues.

This CDR3 reads CASSYSGGENTGELFF. CDR3 bases: TGTGCCAGCAGTTACTCTGGGGGGGAGAACACCGGGGAGCTGTTTTTT. The rearrangement links TRBV6-5 to TRBJ2-2; 7 bases match TRBD2. This CDR3 spans 16 amino acids. J was trimmed by 1 base and V by 0 bases; bases with no gene match: 2. Germline V CDR1 and CDR2: MNHEY, SVGAGI.

V and J are TRBV7-3 and TRBJ2-2; D unclear. This CDR3 has 12 amino acids. Trimming took 2 bases from V and 6 from J, leaving 4 bases between them. Germline values: CDR1 SGHTA, CDR2 FQGTGA. The CDR3 nucleotides are TGTGCCAGCAGCTTACGCCCCGGGGAGCTGTTTTTT. Translated, it gives CASSLRPGELFF.

This clone occurred once. The chain employs TRBV12-5 and TRBJ2-1; 11 bases line up with TRBD2. The length of the CDR3 is 17 residues. With V trimmed by 1 base and J by 1 base, 3 bases remained unmatched. Germline CDR1 LGHNT, CDR2 FRNRAP. The DNA of the CDR3 is TGTGCTAGTGGTTTGGGACTAGCGGGGCTTTCCTACAATGAGCAGTTCTTC. Translated: CASGLGLAGLSYNEQFF.

On this clone itself: Other DNA sequences in the sample encode the same CDR3. V is TRBV5-6 and J is TRBJ2-5; no clear D gene. The length of the CDR3 is 13 residues. CDR1 SGHDT and CDR2 YYEEEE come from the germline V gene. Trimming took off 4 bases at V and 3 bases at J, with 10 bases between the two ends. CDR3 nucleotide sequence: TGTGCCAGCAGCCTGATAGCCAAAGAGACCCAGTACTTC. This sequence encodes CASSLIAKETQYF.

This chain uses TRBV7-2 with TRBJ2-5, with a weak D call TRBD1 (8 bases). The CDR3 is 14 residues long. Germline values: CDR1 SGHTA, CDR2 FQGNSA. Trimming took 5 bases from V and 7 from J, leaving 17 bases between them. CDR3 DNA: TGTGCCAGCAGCCAAGGGGGGGACAGGTGGACCCAGTACTTC. Protein sequence: CASSQGGDRWTQYF.

This chain uses TRBV7-2 with TRBJ2-4, with 9 bases identical to TRBD1. The CDR3 runs to 16 residues. Germline V gene data show CDR1 as SGHTA and CDR2 as FQGNSA. Trimming at V came to 2 bases and at J to 9 bases, leaving 11 bases not matched to a gene. CDR3 loop: CASSLISGTGTVIQYF. CDR3 DNA: TGTGCCAGCAGCTTAATATCCGGGACAGGGACAGTCATTCAGTACTTC. Supplemented by reference TRBV7-2 and TRBJ2-4, the full variable domain reads GAGVSQSPSNKVTEKGKDVELRCDPISGHTALYWYRQSLGQGLEFLIYFQGNSAPDKSGLPSDRFSAERTGGSVSTLTIQRTQQEDSAVYLCASSLISGTGTVIQYFGAGTRLSVL.

This clone was detected ten times or more. The gene calls are TRBV11-2 and TRBJ1-4; 9 bases fit TRBD1. Trimming removed 3 bases from V and 5 bases from J; junction bases left unmatched: 4. From germline, CDR1 is SGHAT and CDR2 FQNNGV. The CDR3 loop spans 15 amino acids. Here the CDR3 reads CASSFIQGANEKLFF. Written as DNA, the CDR3 is TGTGCCAGCAGCTTTATACAGGGGGCAAATGAAAAACTGTTTTTT.

This chain uses TRBV28 with TRBJ1-5; possible D gene TRBD1, 5 bases. The germline V gene has CDR1 MDHEN and CDR2 SYDVKM. The CDR3 runs 15 residues. The V end was cut by 5 bases, the J end by 7 bases, with 18 bases between. The CDR3 DNA reads TGTGCCAGCAGTCCCTTGGGAGGCGACAGCCAGCCCCAGCATTTT. This sequence encodes CASSPLGGDSQPQHF.

CDR3: CASSVDEGNYGYTF. The CDR3 DNA reads TGCGCCAGCAGCGTGGATGAGGGAAACTATGGCTACACCTTC. This chain uses TRBV5-1 with TRBJ1-2; D ambiguous. Trimming shortened V by 4 bases and J by 2 bases, and 12 bases separated the two germline ends. The CDR3 is made up of 14 amino acids. The germline V gene encodes CDR1 SGHRS and CDR2 YFSETQ.

This sequence joins TRBV7-8 and TRBJ1-1; maybe TRBD1 (6 bases). Per the germline V gene, CDR1 is SGHVS and CDR2 is FQNEAQ. V was pared by 5 bases and J by 0 bases, with 10 bases between. There are 14 residues in the CDR3. In nucleotides, the CDR3 is TGTGCCAGCAGCGCAAGGGGGATGAACACTGAAGCTTTCTTT. Translating gives CASSARGMNTEAFF.

The chain combines TRBV5-8 with TRBJ1-6, with D perhaps matching TRBD1 (6 bases). Germline V gene lookup returns CDR1 SGHTS and CDR2 YDEGEE. This CDR3 is built from 19 residues. V lost 5 bases, J lost 0 bases, and 21 bases lay in between. CDR3 nucleotide sequence: TGTGCCAGCAGGTTTAGGAGTAGCGGACAGAGCTCCTATAATTCACCCCTCCACTTT. It specifies CASRFRSSGQSSYNSPLHF.

The gene calls are TRBV7-3 and TRBJ2-2; TRBD1 agrees at 7 bases. Germline V gene data show CDR1 as SGHTA and CDR2 as FQGTGA. The V and J ends lost 10 bases and 3 bases, in that order; junction bases with no gene match: 8. This CDR3 has 14 residues. CDR3 in amino acids: CATKRQGDTGELFF. CDR3 in DNA: TGTGCCACGAAACGACAGGGAGACACCGGGGAGCTGTTTTTT.

J is TRBJ1-1 and V is TRBV7-2; 8 bases line up with TRBD1. The CDR3 is 15 residues long. Germline V gene data show CDR1 as SGHTA and CDR2 as FQGNSA. Trimming removed 5 bases from V and 1 base from J; junction bases left unmatched: 6. As DNA, the CDR3 is TGTGCCAGCAGCCCAACAGGGGGAGCGAACACTGAAGCTTTCTTT. It codes for CASSPTGGANTEAFF.